This TCR beta chain was identified during a study of long-term antiretroviral therapy in people with HIV. Deletions cut 2 bases from V and 8 bases from J, with 29 bases between. The CDR3 sequence is 19 residues long. Germline V lookup: CDR1 SEHNR, CDR2 FQNEAQ (reference sequence). Survey-level immunoSEQ v3.0 assays were run. Clones were read by immunoSEQ multiplex PCR, and TCRdb kept only the in-frame ones, dropping some. The sample comprises around 29,000 clones, around 90% of which are singletons, and over 10% rests with the top ten. Among participants with HIV, every one received treatment in the United States.

This TCR was recovered from a man between 18 and 35 years old with HIV. The genes are TRBV7-9 and TRBJ2-3; the D gene could be TRBD1 or TRBD2 (5 bases each). This specimen consisted of unsorted PBMCs, obtained 1.1 years after starting antiretroviral therapy. CDR3 coding DNA: TGTGCCAGCAGCTTACCCGGGACCGGAGTATCTTTTATAGGCCTTACGCAGTATTTT. Its translation: CASSLPGTGVSFIGLTQYF. Full variable domain (rest looked up from reference TRBV7-9 and TRBJ2-3): DTGVSQNPRHKITKRGQNVTFRCDPISEHNRLYWYRQTLGQGPEFLTYFQNEAQLEKSRLLSDRFSAERPKGSFSTLEIQRTEQGDSAMYLCASSLPGTGVSFIGLTQYFGPGTRLTVL.